The 23 T cell receptor beta chains reported below all come from one sample, sequenced in a study of blood T cell repertoires in COVID-19. TCRdb keeps only in-frame clones here, not all; method: immunoSEQ multiplex PCR. The table records some 110,000 clones, approximately 80% of them present only once. Sequencing was performed on peripheral blood. The receptors derive from a man in his sixties or seventies with active or convalescent COVID-19.

This clone came up once. The chain uses TRBV3-1 (or the pseudogene TRBV3-2) and TRBJ1-2; no clear D. V lost 0 bases to trimming and J lost 7 bases, with 9 bases between them. The germline V gene has CDR1 LGHDT and CDR2 YNNKEL (reference sequence). The length of the CDR3 is 13 residues. CDR3 bases: TGTGCCAGCAGCCAAGAGGTTCCCGGTGGCTACACCTTC. Protein sequence: CASSQEVPGGYTF.

This clone was recorded a few times. The chain couples TRBV7-2 to TRBJ1-2; 10 positions agree with TRBD1. CDR3 length equals 15 residues. The V gene end was trimmed by 4 bases and the J gene end by 3 bases; junction bases not matched to a gene: 5. CDR1 and CDR2 (germline): SGHTA, FQGNSA. The chain's CDR3 is CASSSDRGLDYGYTF. DNA of the CDR3: TGTGCCAGCAGCTCGGACAGGGGGTTAGACTATGGCTACACCTTC. Combining the CDR3 with reference TRBV7-2 and TRBJ1-2 gives the whole variable domain GAGVSQSPSNKVTEKGKDVELRCDPISGHTALYWYRQSLGQGLEFLIYFQGNSAPDKSGLPSDRFSAERTGGSVSTLTIQRTQQEDSAVYLCASSSDRGLDYGYTFGSGTRLTVV.

The V gene is TRBV5-1, the J gene TRBJ2-1; 9 bases are a match to TRBD2. The CDR3 consists of 16 residues. V trimming: 5 bases; J trimming: 1 base; junction bases outside the gene matches: 7. Germline CDR1 is SGHRS and CDR2 is YFSETQ. The chain's CDR3 is CASRLTSGPSYNEQFF. The CDR3 coding sequence is TGCGCCAGCAGGTTGACTAGCGGCCCTTCCTACAATGAGCAGTTCTTC.

This chain uses TRBV29-1 with TRBJ1-1; maybe TRBD1 (6 bases). The ends were cut back, 6 bases at V and 0 bases at J, with 14 bases in the middle. The CDR3 runs 14 residues. Germline CDR1 SQVTM, CDR2 ANQGSEA. The CDR3 loop reads CSVRQAHMNTEAFF. The CDR3 DNA is TGCAGCGTGAGACAGGCCCACATGAACACTGAAGCTTTCTTT.

The genes are TRBV24-1 and TRBJ2-2; TRBD2 aligns across 9 bases. This CDR3 spans 14 amino acids. Germline CDR1 is KGHDR and CDR2 is SFDVKD. Germline trimming cut 10 bases from V and 7 bases from J; bases unmatched to any gene: 9. This CDR3 is CATGSGSVSGELFF. In nucleotides, the CDR3 is TGTGCCACTGGTAGCGGGAGCGTAAGCGGGGAGCTGTTTTTT.

This chain connects TRBV10-1 to TRBJ2-1, with D tentatively TRBD2 (5 bases). The CDR3 is 14 residues long. Per the germline V gene, CDR1 is WNHNN and CDR2 is SYGVQD (reference sequence). The V gene lost 7 bases and the J gene lost 7 bases, with 17 bases spanning the gap. The DNA of the CDR3 is TGCGCCAGCAACGAGGGCCCGAGCGGAAATGAGCAGTTCTTC. As protein: CASNEGPSGNEQFF.

The gene calls are TRBV18 and TRBJ2-1; TRBD2 matches 12 bases. The CDR3 length is 17 residues. The trim removed 2 bases at V and 5 bases at J, leaving 7 bases unmatched. From germline, CDR1 is KGHSH and CDR2 LQKENI. Here the CDR3 reads CASSPRTSGIRDNEQFF. CDR3 bases: TGTGCCAGCTCACCAAGGACTAGCGGGATTCGAGACAATGAGCAGTTCTTC.

This clone was seen a single time. The chain employs TRBV5-1 and TRBJ1-1; 7 nucleotides agree with TRBD1. This CDR3 comprises 16 residues. The ends lost 3 bases at V and 2 bases at J; junction bases unmatched: 10. CDR1 is SGHRS, CDR2 YFSETQ, per germline. The CDR3 bases are TGCGCCAGCAGCTCAGATCCCGGGACAGCTAACACTGAAGCTTTCTTT. Protein sequence: CASSSDPGTANTEAFF.

The gene calls are TRBV7-8 and TRBJ1-3; D uncertain. This CDR3 has 17 amino acids. Germline loops: CDR1 SGHVS, CDR2 FQNEAQ. Trimming removed 2 bases from V and 4 bases from J, with 18 bases in between. CDR3 DNA sequence: TGTGCCAGCAGCTTATTTCCTGACCCCGCGGCGGGAAACACCATATATTTT. Protein sequence: CASSLFPDPAAGNTIYF.

This chain joins TRBV7-9 and TRBJ2-7; D is possibly TRBD1 (5 bases). Looked up from germline, CDR1 is SEHNR and CDR2 is FQNEAQ (reference sequence). This CDR3 region has 15 residues. Trimming removed 5 bases from V and 1 base from J, with 15 bases in between. In DNA form, the CDR3 reads TGTGCCAGCAGCCCTGGGGCAGGAAAATCCTACGAGCAGTACTTC. Its protein is CASSPGAGKSYEQYF.

This chain joins TRBV24-1 and TRBJ2-2; maybe TRBD2 (5 bases). CDR1 KGHDR and CDR2 SFDVKD come from the germline V gene. CDR3 size: 14 residues. V was shortened by 6 bases and J by 5 bases, with 12 bases between the two germline ends. The CDR3 region is CATSTRSRTGELFF. The CDR3 DNA reads TGTGCCACCAGTACTAGATCGAGGACCGGGGAGCTGTTTTTT.

The gene calls are TRBV7-3 and TRBJ2-1, with 11 nucleotides matching TRBD1. The junction had 12 bases not matched to a gene; V was cut back by 5 bases and J by 9 bases. The V gene's germline CDR1 is SGHTA and CDR2 FQGTGA. CDR3 length: 16 residues. The CDR3: CASSPTSGTGGREQFF. CDR3 sequence (DNA): TGTGCCAGCAGCCCAACCTCCGGGACAGGGGGGCGTGAGCAGTTCTTC.

The V gene is TRBV11-3, the J gene TRBJ2-7, with 9 nucleotides matching TRBD1. Germline CDR1 reads SGHNT; CDR2 reads YENEEA. Trimming removed 5 bases from V and 2 bases from J; junction bases left unmatched: 7. This CDR3 comprises 15 residues. The DNA for the CDR3 is TGTGCCAGCAGCCAAGACAGGGGGATTACCTACGAGCAGTACTTC. Its protein product is CASSQDRGITYEQYF.

The chain joins TRBV2 to TRBJ1-6, with unresolved D. V was trimmed by 4 bases and J by 3 bases, leaving 10 bases between them. The CDR3 contains 15 residues. Germline lookup yields CDR1 SNHLY and CDR2 FYNNEI. CDR3 bases: TGTGCCAGCAGTGGGGCAGAGAACTATAATTCACCCCTCCACTTT. Translation gives CASSGAENYNSPLHF.

The rearrangement joins TRBV5-1 to TRBJ1-3; D gene uncertain. The CDR3 has 15 residues. Between the trimmed V and J ends, which lost 4 bases and 0 bases, there was a span of 11 bases. The germline V gene encodes CDR1 SGHRS and CDR2 YFSETQ. DNA of the CDR3: TGCGCCAGCAGCGCAGACGGGAGCTCTGGAAACACCATATATTTT. Translation: CASSADGSSGNTIYF.

This chain uses TRBV2 with TRBJ1-1; no reliable D call. The V gene's germline CDR1 is SNHLY and CDR2 FYNNEI. Trimming removed 7 bases from V and 4 bases from J, with 16 bases in between. The CDR3 covers 14 residues. The CDR3 is CASNGEGGSTEAFF. For the CDR3, the DNA is TGTGCCAGCAACGGCGAGGGAGGGAGCACTGAAGCTTTCTTT.

The chain recombines TRBV14 with TRBJ1-1, with 7 bases that match TRBD1. Germline CDR1 SGHDN, CDR2 FVKESK. Losses at the gene ends were 3 bases for V and 10 bases for J; bases not matched to a gene: 11. CDR3 length: 14 amino acids. DNA for the CDR3: TGTGCCAGCAGCCAGGAAACCGGGACAGCCCGAGCTTTCTTT. Protein: CASSQETGTARAFF.

V gene TRBV27 combines with J gene TRBJ1-1; 8 nucleotides agree with TRBD1. The germline V gene has CDR1 MNHEY and CDR2 SMNVEV (reference sequence). The ends lost 5 bases at V and 5 bases at J; junction bases unmatched: 10. This CDR3 spans 15 amino acids. CDR3 protein: CASSSAGTGYTEAFF. Written as DNA, the CDR3 is TGTGCCAGCAGTAGTGCCGGGACAGGCTATACTGAAGCTTTCTTT.

The chain links TRBV11-2 to TRBJ1-2, with TRBD1 identical over 8 bases. This CDR3 is 16 amino acids long. V lost 1 base, J lost 4 bases, and 8 bases stayed unmatched. Germline CDR1 is SGHAT and CDR2 is FQNNGV. The CDR3 nucleotides read TGTGCCAGCAGCTTAGCCCCCTCCGGGACAGGCTATGGCTACACCTTC. Translation gives CASSLAPSGTGYGYTF. Looking up the rest from reference TRBV11-2 and TRBJ1-2 gives the full variable domain: EAGVAQSPRYKIIEKRQSVAFWCNPISGHATLYWYQQILGQGPKLLIQFQNNGVVDDSQLPKDRFSAERLKGVDSTLKIQPAKLEDSAVYLCASSLAPSGTGYGYTFGSGTRLTVV.

The chain combines TRBV28 with TRBJ1-1; TRBD1 matches at 7 bases. There are 14 residues in the CDR3. V lost 6 bases, J lost 4 bases, and 8 bases stayed unmatched. The germline V gene encodes CDR1 MDHEN and CDR2 SYDVKM. The CDR3 loop reads CASRGDRKSTEAFF. Here the CDR3 DNA reads TGTGCCAGCAGGGGGGACAGAAAGTCCACTGAAGCTTTCTTT.

CDR3 loop: CASSSMDQPQHF. In DNA form, the CDR3 reads TGTGCCAGCAGCTCTATGGATCAGCCCCAGCATTTT. This chain links TRBV2 with TRBJ1-5; no clear D gene. Trimming took off 6 bases at V and 5 bases at J, with 8 bases between the two ends. CDR1 is SNHLY, CDR2 FYNNEI, per germline. The CDR3 covers 12 residues. The full variable domain, in which reference TRBV2 and TRBJ1-5 provide the parts outside the CDR3, is EPEVTQTPSHQVTQMGQEVILRCVPISNHLYFYWYRQILGQKVEFLVSFYNNEISEKSEIFDDQFSVERPDGSNFTLKIRSTKLEDSAMYFCASSSMDQPQHFGDGTRLSIL.

V usage is TRBV6-6 and J usage is TRBJ1-2, with 8 bases lining up with TRBD1. Germline CDR1 MNHNY, CDR2 SVGAGI (reference sequence). This CDR3 spans 13 amino acids. V lost 5 bases to trimming and J lost 5 bases; unmatched junction nucleotides: 4. The CDR3 DNA is TGTGCCAGCAGTACGGACAGGGATTATGGCTACACCTTC. It yields the protein CASSTDRDYGYTF.

The chain combines TRBV7-3 with TRBJ2-2; unclear D gene. Germline CDR1 reads SGHTA; CDR2 reads FQGTGA. Trimming left V 2 bases short and J 6 bases short, with 4 bases between. The CDR3 loop spans 12 amino acids. The chain's CDR3 is CASSLFAGELFF. CDR3 coding DNA: TGTGCCAGCAGCTTATTCGCCGGGGAGCTGTTTTTT.